Listed below are T cell receptor beta chains from one sample, sequenced in a study of cytotoxic CD8 clonotypes in ibrutinib-treated CLL. This table comes from immunoSEQ multiplex PCR, and its TCRdb copy is limited to in-frame clones, with some not included. The sample has approximately 190,000 clones, roughly 73% seen once. This sample comprised PBMCs, obtained after 12 months of ibrutinib treatment. The receptors stem from a human donor with chronic lymphocytic leukemia. CDR3s include the opening cysteine and the closing phenylalanine or tryptophan. Fields, in order: V gene, D gene, clone size, J gene, CDR3 protein, CDR3 DNA. A D gene is named only where the DNA matches it firmly. Size tells how often a clone was seen (once, few, many) or the class of an expanded clone, and some rows leave it out.

>TRBV4-1|NA|NA|TRBJ2-2
CASHEVWRGTGELFF
TGCGCCAGCCATGAGGTGTGGCGGGGCACCGGGGAGCTGTTTTTT
>TRBV6-6|NA|NA|TRBJ1-4
CASSSPGTGDEKLFF
TGTGCCAGCAGTTCTCCAGGGACCGGTGATGAAAAACTGTTTTTT
>TRBV30|TRBD2|few|TRBJ2-3
CAWSLASGGSSTDTQYF
TGTGCCTGGAGCCTAGCTAGCGGGGGGTCTAGCACAGATACGCAGTATTTT
>TRBV28|NA|NA|TRBJ2-7
CASSLGGDSYEQYF
TGTGCCAGCAGTTTAGGCGGAGACTCCTACGAGCAGTACTTC
>TRBV7-9|NA|NA|TRBJ2-5
CASSLGAGQETQYF
TGTGCCAGCAGCTTAGGCGCAGGCCAAGAGACCCAGTACTTC
>TRBV7-3|NA|NA|TRBJ2-2
CASSLRRGNTGELFF
TGTGCCAGCAGCTTAAGAAGGGGAAACACCGGGGAGCTGTTTTTT
>TRBV29-1|NA|NA|TRBJ2-1
CSVEETRDSPYNEQFF
TGCAGCGTTGAAGAAACAAGAGATAGCCCCTACAATGAGCAGTTCTTC
>TRBV11-2|NA|few|TRBJ2-1
CASSLEGSGLNNEQFF
TGTGCCAGCAGCTTGGAGGGCTCCGGACTGAACAATGAGCAGTTCTTC
>TRBV5-6|NA|few|TRBJ1-2
CASSFEVYGYTF
TGTGCCAGCAGCTTCGAGGTCTATGGCTACACCTTC
>TRBV6-1|NA|NA|TRBJ2-7
CASTHAYEQYF
TGTGCCAGCACTCATGCCTACGAGCAGTACTTC
>TRBV5-4|NA|NA|TRBJ1-1
CASSSQGGQTEAFF
TGTGCCAGCAGCTCACAGGGAGGTCAGACTGAAGCTTTCTTT
>TRBV10-2|TRBD1|few|TRBJ2-2
CASRSTGGVTGELFF
TGCGCCAGCAGATCGACAGGGGGCGTTACCGGGGAGCTGTTTTTT
>TRBV5-6|TRBD1|few|TRBJ2-7
CASSLDRGPAYEQYF
TGTGCCAGCAGCTTGGACAGGGGTCCCGCCTACGAGCAGTACTTC
>TRBV12-5|NA|NA|TRBJ1-2
CASGSSTDYGYTF
TGTGCTAGTGGTTCCTCGACAGACTATGGCTACACCTTC
>TRBV28|TRBD1|few|TRBJ1-5
CASSSTGEGQPQHF
TGTGCCAGCAGTTCGACAGGGGAGGGACAGCCCCAGCATTTT
>TRBV5-8|NA|NA|TRBJ1-1
CASSFYSGRGVSTEAFF
TGTGCCAGCAGCTTCTACAGTGGGAGGGGAGTAAGCACTGAAGCTTTCTTT
>TRBV6-5|NA|NA|TRBJ2-3
CASSYSEGTDTQYF
TGTGCCAGCAGTTACTCTGAGGGTACAGATACGCAGTATTTT
>TRBV4-1|NA|NA|TRBJ2-2
CASSPEEGPLGGELFF
TGCGCCAGCAGCCCAGAAGAAGGACCCCTCGGAGGGGAGCTGTTTTTT
>TRBV6-5|NA|NA|TRBJ1-1
CASSPYGGTEAFF
TGTGCCAGCAGTCCATACGGGGGCACTGAAGCTTTCTTT
>TRBV5-1|TRBD1|NA|TRBJ2-3
CASREMTGLTDTQYF
TGCGCCAGCAGGGAGATGACAGGGTTGACAGATACGCAGTATTTT
>TRBV2|TRBD2|NA|TRBJ2-5
CASSEGLAGVWGIGETQYF
TGTGCCAGCAGTGAGGGACTAGCGGGAGTATGGGGGATTGGGGAGACCCAGTACTTC
>TRBV4-2|NA|NA|TRBJ2-5
CASSQGIAAKEETQYF
TGTGCCAGCAGCCAAGGGATAGCGGCGAAGGAGGAGACCCAGTACTTC
>TRBV25-1|TRBD1|NA|TRBJ2-3
CASSVRWEGQGSKNTQYF
TGTGCCAGCAGTGTTAGGTGGGAGGGACAGGGGTCGAAGAATACGCAGTATTTT
>TRBV7-9|NA|NA|TRBJ2-1
CASSLDRNTNNEQFF
TGTGCCAGCAGCTTGGACAGAAATACAAACAATGAGCAGTTCTTC
>TRBV25-1|NA|few|TRBJ2-6
CASHPGLSSGANVLTF
TGTGCCAGCCACCCGGGACTCAGCTCTGGGGCCAACGTCCTGACTTTC
>TRBV6-5|TRBD1|NA|TRBJ2-4
CASSYGSGGNIQYF
TGTGCCAGCAGTTACGGTTCAGGGGGAAACATTCAGTACTTC
>TRBV7-7|TRBD1|NA|TRBJ1-1
CASSSGIEQGVLRMNTEAFF
TGTGCTAGCAGCTCCGGTATTGAGCAGGGGGTACTCCGCATGAACACTGAAGCTTTCTTT
>TRBV19|TRBD1|NA|TRBJ1-2
CASSRDSLYGYTF
TGTGCCAGTAGTAGGGACAGCCTCTATGGCTACACCTTC
>TRBV6-5|NA|NA|TRBJ1-3
CASSPNAGNTIYF
TGTGCCAGCAGCCCAAATGCTGGAAACACCATATATTTT
>TRBV18|NA|NA|TRBJ1-4
CASSPTGAPTNEKLFF
TGTGCCAGCTCCCCAACCGGGGCGCCAACTAATGAAAAACTGTTTTTT
>TRBV2|TRBD1|NA|TRBJ2-2
CASTGPGQGNTGELFF
TGTGCCAGCACTGGACCGGGACAGGGGAACACCGGGGAGCTGTTTTTT
>TRBV21-1|NA|NA|TRBJ1-2
CASSKGIENYGYTF
TGTGCCAGCAGCAAAGGAATAGAGAACTATGGCTACACCTTC
>TRBV4-1|NA|NA|TRBJ2-5
CASSLNFGSETQYF
TGCGCCAGCAGCCTTAACTTTGGGTCTGAGACCCAGTACTTC
>TRBV9|TRBD2|NA|TRBJ2-5
CASSVAPGTSGGETQYF
TGTGCCAGCAGCGTAGCCCCCGGGACTAGCGGGGGCGAGACCCAGTACTTC
>TRBV7-3|TRBD1|NA|TRBJ2-7
CASSLRPGQSYEQYF
TGTGCCAGCAGCCTTAGGCCGGGACAGAGCTACGAGCAGTACTTC
>TRBV19|NA|few|TRBJ2-3
CASSMGFPDTQYF
TGTGCCAGTAGTATGGGCTTTCCAGATACGCAGTATTTT
>TRBV30|TRBD1|NA|TRBJ1-6
CAWRGQFNSPLHF
TGTGCCTGGAGGGGACAGTTTAATTCACCCCTCCACTTT
>TRBV25-1|NA|NA|TRBJ1-2
CASSERINYGYTF
TGTGCCAGCAGTGAACGGATTAACTATGGCTACACCTTC
>TRBV2|NA|NA|TRBJ1-5
CASSINRGNQPQHF
TGTGCCAGCAGCATAAACCGTGGCAATCAGCCCCAGCATTTT
>TRBV6-5|NA|NA|TRBJ2-2
CASSRIASPGELFF
TGTGCCAGCAGCCGAATAGCCTCCCCCGGGGAGCTGTTTTTT
>TRBV5-8|NA|NA|TRBJ2-2
CASSLVRHGELFF
TGTGCCAGCAGCTTGGTGCGGCACGGGGAGCTGTTTTTT
>TRBV7-6|NA|NA|TRBJ2-1
CASSLVVGGPIPGNEQFF
TGTGCCAGCAGCTTAGTTGTCGGGGGGCCTATCCCTGGGAATGAGCAGTTCTTC
>TRBV2|TRBD1|NA|TRBJ1-2
CASRRQGAPLDYGYTF
TGTGCCAGCAGGAGACAGGGAGCCCCCCTTGACTATGGCTACACCTTC
>TRBV28|TRBD1|NA|TRBJ2-7
CASSRPGQGRYEQYF
TGTGCCAGCAGTCGACCGGGACAGGGGAGGTACGAGCAGTACTTC
>TRBV7-2|NA|few|TRBJ2-1
CASSSSANEQFF
TGTGCCAGCAGCTCCAGCGCCAATGAGCAGTTCTTC
>TRBV18|TRBD1|NA|TRBJ1-1
CASHRGLEAFF
TGTGCCAGCCACAGGGGTCTCGAAGCTTTCTTT